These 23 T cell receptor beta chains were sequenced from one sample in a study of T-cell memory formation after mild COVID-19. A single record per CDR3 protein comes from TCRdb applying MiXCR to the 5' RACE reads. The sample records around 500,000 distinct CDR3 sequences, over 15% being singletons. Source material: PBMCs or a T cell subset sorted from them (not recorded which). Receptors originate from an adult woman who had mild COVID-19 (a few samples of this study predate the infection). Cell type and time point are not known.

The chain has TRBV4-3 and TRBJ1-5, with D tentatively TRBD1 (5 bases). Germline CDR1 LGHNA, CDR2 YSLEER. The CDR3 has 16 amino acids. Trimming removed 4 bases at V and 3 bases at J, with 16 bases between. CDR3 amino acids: CASSRALRDSNQPQHF. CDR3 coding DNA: TGCGCCAGCAGCCGAGCGCTCCGGGACTCCAATCAGCCCCAGCATTTT.

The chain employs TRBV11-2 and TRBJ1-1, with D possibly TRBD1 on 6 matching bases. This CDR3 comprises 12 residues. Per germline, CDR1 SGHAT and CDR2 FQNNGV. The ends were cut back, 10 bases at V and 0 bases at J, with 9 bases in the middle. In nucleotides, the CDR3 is TGTGCCACTACAGGGTTGAACACTGAAGCTTTCTTT. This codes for CATTGLNTEAFF.

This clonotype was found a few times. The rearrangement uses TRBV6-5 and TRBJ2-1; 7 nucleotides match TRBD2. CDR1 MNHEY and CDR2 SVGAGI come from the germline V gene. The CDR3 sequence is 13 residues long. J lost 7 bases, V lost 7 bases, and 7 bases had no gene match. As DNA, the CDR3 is TGTGCCAGCATGGGGGGGTCAGGGAATGAGCAGTTCTTC. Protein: CASMGGSGNEQFF.

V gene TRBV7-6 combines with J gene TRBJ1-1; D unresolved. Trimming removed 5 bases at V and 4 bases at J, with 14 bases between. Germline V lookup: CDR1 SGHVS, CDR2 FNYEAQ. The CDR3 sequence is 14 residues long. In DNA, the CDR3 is TGTGCCAGCAGCCCAGAAGGGCGAAGCACTGAAGCTTTCTTT. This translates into CASSPEGRSTEAFF.

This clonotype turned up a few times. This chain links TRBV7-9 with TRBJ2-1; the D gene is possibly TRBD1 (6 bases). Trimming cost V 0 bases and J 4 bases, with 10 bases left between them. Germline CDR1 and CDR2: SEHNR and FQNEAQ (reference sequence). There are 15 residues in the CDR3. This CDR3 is CASSLARTAYNEQFF. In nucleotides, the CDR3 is TGTGCCAGCAGCTTAGCCCGGACAGCTTACAATGAGCAGTTCTTC. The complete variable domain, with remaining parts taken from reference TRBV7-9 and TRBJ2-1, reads DTGVSQNPRHKITKRGQNVTFRCDPISEHNRLYWYRQTLGQGPEFLTYFQNEAQLEKSRLLSDRFSAERPKGSFSTLEIQRTEQGDSAMYLCASSLARTAYNEQFFGPGTRLTVL.

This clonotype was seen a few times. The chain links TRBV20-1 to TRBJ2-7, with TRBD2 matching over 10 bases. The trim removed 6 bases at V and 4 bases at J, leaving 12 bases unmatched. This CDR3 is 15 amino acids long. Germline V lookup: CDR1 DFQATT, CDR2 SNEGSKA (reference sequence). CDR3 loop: CSATLPGLAPYEQYF. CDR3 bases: TGCAGTGCCACCCTACCGGGACTAGCGCCATACGAGCAGTACTTC.

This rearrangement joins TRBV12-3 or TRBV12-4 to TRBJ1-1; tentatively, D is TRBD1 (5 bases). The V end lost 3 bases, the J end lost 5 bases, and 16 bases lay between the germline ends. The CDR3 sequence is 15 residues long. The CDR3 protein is CASSFPGIQKTEAFF. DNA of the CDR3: TGTGCCAGCAGTTTTCCAGGGATTCAAAAAACTGAAGCTTTCTTT.

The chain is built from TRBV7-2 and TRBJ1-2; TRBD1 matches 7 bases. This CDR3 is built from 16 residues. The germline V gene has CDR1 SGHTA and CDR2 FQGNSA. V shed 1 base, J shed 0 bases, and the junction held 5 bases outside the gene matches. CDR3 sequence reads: CASSLVGTDPNYGYTF. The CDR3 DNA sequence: TGTGCCAGCAGCTTAGTTGGGACAGACCCTAACTATGGCTACACCTTC.

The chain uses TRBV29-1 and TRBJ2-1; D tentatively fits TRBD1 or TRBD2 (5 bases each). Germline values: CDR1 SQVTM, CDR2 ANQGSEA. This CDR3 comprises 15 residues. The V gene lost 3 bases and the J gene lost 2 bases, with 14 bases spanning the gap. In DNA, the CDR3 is TGCAGCGTTGACCTTTGGGACCCAGCCTACAATGAGCAGTTCTTC. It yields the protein CSVDLWDPAYNEQFF.

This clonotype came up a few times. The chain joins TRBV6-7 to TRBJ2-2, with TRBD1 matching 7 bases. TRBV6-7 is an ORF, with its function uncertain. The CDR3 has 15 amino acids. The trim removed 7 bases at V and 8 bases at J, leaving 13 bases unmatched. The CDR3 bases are TGTGCCAGCACCCTCCGGGACAGCAGGTCAGGGGAGCTGTTTTTT. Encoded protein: CASTLRDSRSGELFF.

The CDR3 coding sequence is TGCAGTGCTAGAGTAAGGACTGATACTAGCAATCAGCCCCAGCATTTT. Amino acids: CSARVRTDTSNQPQHF. V and J are TRBV20-1 and TRBJ1-5; D gene ambiguous. Per the germline V gene, CDR1 is DFQATT and CDR2 is SNEGSKA (reference sequence). The CDR3 consists of 16 residues. The V gene lost 1 base and the J gene lost 0 bases, with 13 bases spanning the gap.

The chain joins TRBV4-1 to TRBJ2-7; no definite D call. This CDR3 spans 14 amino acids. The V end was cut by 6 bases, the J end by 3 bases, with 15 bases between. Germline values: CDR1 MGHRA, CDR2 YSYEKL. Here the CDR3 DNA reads TGCGCCAGCAGTCCTGGACGGATCGGCTACGAGCAGTACTTC. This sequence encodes CASSPGRIGYEQYF.

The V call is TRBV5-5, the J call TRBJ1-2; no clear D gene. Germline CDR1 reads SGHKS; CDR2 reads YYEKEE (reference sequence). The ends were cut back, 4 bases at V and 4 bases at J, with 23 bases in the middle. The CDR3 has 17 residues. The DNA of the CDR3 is TGTGCCAGCAGCCTACGTCATGCCTCCCCGGACCTCTATGGCTACACCTTC. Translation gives CASSLRHASPDLYGYTF.

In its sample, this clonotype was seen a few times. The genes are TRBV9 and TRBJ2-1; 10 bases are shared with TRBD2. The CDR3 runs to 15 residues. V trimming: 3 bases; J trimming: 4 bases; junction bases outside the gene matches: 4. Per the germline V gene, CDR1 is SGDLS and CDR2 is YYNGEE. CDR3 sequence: CASSAGTSVYNEQFF. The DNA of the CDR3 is TGTGCCAGCAGCGCAGGGACTAGCGTTTACAATGAGCAGTTCTTC. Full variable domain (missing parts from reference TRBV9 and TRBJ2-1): DSGVTQTPKHLITATGQRVTLRCSPRSGDLSVYWYQQSLDQGLQFLIQYYNGEERAKGNILERFSAQQFPDLHSELNLSSLELGDSALYFCASSAGTSVYNEQFFGPGTRLTVL.

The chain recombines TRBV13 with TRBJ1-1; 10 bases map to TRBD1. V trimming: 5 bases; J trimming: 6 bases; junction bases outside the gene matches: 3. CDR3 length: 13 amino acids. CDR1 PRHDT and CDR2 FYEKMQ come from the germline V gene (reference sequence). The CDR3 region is CASSPGQGAEAFF. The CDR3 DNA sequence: TGTGCCAGCAGCCCAGGACAGGGGGCTGAAGCTTTCTTT.

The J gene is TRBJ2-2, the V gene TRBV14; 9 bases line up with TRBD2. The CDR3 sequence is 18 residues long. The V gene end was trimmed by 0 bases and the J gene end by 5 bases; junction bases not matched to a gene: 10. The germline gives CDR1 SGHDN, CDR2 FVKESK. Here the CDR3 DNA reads TGTGCCAGCAGCCAAGACCCGTCGCGGGGGGGCCGTACCGGGGAGCTGTTTTTT. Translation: CASSQDPSRGGRTGELFF.

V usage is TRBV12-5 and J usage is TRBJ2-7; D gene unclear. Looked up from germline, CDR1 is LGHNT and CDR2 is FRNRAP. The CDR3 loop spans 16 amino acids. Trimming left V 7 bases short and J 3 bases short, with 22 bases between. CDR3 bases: TGTGCTAGTGCCACCACTTCCTCTGGACCGTTCTACGAGCAGTACTTC. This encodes CASATTSSGPFYEQYF. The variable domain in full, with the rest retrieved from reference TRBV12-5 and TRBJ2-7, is DARVTQTPRHKVTEMGQEVTMRCQPILGHNTVFWYRQTMMQGLELLAYFRNRAPLDDSGMPKDRFSAEMPDATLATLKIQPSEPRDSAVYFCASATTSSGPFYEQYFGPGTRLTVT.

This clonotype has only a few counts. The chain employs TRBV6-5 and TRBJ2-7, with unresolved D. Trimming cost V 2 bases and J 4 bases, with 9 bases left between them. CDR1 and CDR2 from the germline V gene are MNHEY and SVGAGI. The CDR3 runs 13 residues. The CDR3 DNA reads TGTGCCAGCAGTTACGGTGAGAGGTACGAGCAGTACTTC. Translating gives CASSYGERYEQYF.

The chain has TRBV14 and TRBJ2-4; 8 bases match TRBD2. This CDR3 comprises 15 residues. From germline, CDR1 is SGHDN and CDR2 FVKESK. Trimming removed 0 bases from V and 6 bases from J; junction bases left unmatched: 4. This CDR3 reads CASSQDPGGGNIQYF. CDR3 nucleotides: TGTGCCAGCAGCCAAGACCCGGGAGGGGGAAACATTCAGTACTTC.

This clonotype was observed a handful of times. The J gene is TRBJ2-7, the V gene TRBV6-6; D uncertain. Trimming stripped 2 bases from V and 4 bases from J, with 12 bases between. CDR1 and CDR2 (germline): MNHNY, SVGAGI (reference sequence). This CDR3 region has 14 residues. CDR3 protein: CASSYTTFIYEQYF. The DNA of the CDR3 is TGTGCCAGCAGTTACACGACATTCATTTACGAGCAGTACTTC.

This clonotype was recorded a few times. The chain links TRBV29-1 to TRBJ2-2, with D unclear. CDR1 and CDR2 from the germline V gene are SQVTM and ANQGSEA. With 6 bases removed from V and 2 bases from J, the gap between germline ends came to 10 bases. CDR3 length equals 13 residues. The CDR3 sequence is CSVLAVNTGELFF. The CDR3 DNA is TGCAGCGTGCTGGCAGTTAACACCGGGGAGCTGTTTTTT.

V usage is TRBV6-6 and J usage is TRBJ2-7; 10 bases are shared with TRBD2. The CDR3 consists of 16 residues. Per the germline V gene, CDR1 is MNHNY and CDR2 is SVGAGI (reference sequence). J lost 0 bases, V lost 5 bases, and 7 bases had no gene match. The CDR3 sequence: CASSKGLAAYSYEQYF. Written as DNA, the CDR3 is TGTGCCAGCAGTAAAGGACTAGCGGCATACTCCTACGAGCAGTACTTC.

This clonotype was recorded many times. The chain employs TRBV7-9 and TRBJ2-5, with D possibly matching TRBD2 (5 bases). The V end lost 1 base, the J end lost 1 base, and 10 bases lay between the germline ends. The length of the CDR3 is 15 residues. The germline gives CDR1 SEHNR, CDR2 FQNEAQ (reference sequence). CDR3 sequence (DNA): TGTGCCAGCAGCTTAGTCGGGGTACGCCAAGAGACCCAGTACTTC. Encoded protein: CASSLVGVRQETQYF.